The 4 T cell receptor beta chains below all came from one sample that was sequenced in a study of cytomegalovirus exposure and HLA in healthy donors. The PCR contained 60 Vbeta and 13 Jbeta primers. Clones were sequenced by immunoSEQ multiplex PCR, and TCRdb holds only the in-frame ones, with some missing. This sample's clone table lists 140,000 to 150,000 clones. The sequenced sample was PBMCs. These receptors all stem from a woman between 45 and 65 years old in good health and CMV-seronegative.

The V and J genes are TRBV2 and TRBJ2-2; 7 nucleotides match TRBD1. CDR1 and CDR2 (germline): SNHLY, FYNNEI. V shed 9 bases and J 0 bases; nucleotides not matched to a gene: 4. This CDR3 has 14 residues. The CDR3 nucleotides read TGTGCCAGAACCAGGGGGTCGAACACCGGGGAGCTGTTTTTT. Translation gives CARTRGSNTGELFF.

As concerns this clone: This specimen includes other DNA sequences encoding the same CDR3. The chain joins TRBV18 to TRBJ2-7, with 10 bases matching TRBD1. The CDR3 has 14 amino acids. CDR1 and CDR2 (germline): KGHSH, LQKENI. V shed 6 bases and J 3 bases; nucleotides not matched to a gene: 5. Written as DNA, the CDR3 is TGTGCCAGCTCGCCCGGGACAGGGGACTACGAGCAGTACTTC. Protein: CASSPGTGDYEQYF.

The chain combines TRBV4-3 with TRBJ2-5; 12 bases fit TRBD2. The CDR3 is made up of 16 amino acids. V shed 6 bases and J 3 bases; nucleotides not matched to a gene: 8. Germline loops: CDR1 LGHNA, CDR2 YSLEER. CDR3 sequence (DNA): TGCGCCAGCAGTCCCAGACTAGCGGGAGTAAAAGAGACCCAGTACTTC. It codes for CASSPRLAGVKETQYF.

V is TRBV4-1 and J is TRBJ1-2; D is undetermined. Trimming stripped 0 bases from V and 7 bases from J, with 12 bases between. Germline assignment: CDR1 MGHRA and CDR2 YSYEKL. The CDR3 totals 14 residues. Written as DNA, the CDR3 is TGCGCCAGCAGCCAAGATGGAGGGATTAGTGGCTACACCTTC. Residues: CASSQDGGISGYTF.